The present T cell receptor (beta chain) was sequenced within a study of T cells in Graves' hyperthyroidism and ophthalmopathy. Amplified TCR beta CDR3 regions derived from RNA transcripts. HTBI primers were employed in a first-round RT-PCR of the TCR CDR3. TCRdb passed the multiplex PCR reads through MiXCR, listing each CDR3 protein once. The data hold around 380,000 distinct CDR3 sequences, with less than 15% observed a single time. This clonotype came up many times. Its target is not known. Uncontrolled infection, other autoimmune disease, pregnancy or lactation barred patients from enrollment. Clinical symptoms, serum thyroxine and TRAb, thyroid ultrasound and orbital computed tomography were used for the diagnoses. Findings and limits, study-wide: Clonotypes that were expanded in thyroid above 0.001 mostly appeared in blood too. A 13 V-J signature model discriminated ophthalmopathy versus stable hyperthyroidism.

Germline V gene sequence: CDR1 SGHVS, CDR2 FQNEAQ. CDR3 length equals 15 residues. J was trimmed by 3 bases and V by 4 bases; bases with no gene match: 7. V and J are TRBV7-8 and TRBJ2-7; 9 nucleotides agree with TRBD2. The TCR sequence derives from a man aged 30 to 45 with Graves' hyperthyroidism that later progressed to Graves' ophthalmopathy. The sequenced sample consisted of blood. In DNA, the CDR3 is TGTGCCAGCAGCTCAGCGGGGGGCTCGGGCTACGAGCAGTACTTC. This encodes CASSSAGGSGYEQYF.